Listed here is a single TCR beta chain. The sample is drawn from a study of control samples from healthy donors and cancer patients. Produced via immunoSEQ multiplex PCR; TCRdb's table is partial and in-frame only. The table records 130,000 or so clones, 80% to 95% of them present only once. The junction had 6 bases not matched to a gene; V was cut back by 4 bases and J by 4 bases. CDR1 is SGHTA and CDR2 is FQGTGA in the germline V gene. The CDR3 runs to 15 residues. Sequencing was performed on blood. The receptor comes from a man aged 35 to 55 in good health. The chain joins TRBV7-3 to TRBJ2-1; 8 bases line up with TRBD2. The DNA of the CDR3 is TGTGCCAGCAGCTCCCGGGGGGGCCTTTACAATGAGCAGTTCTTC. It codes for CASSSRGGLYNEQFF.